This record covers a single T cell receptor beta chain. The data stem from a study of blood T cell repertoires in COVID-19. The CDR3 runs to 17 residues. V was cut by 5 bases and J by 4 bases, with 23 bases left in between. CDR1 KGHSH and CDR2 LQKENI come from the germline V gene. As handled by the study authors: Amplifying reference gene primers gave estimates of nucleated cell counts. The assay was immunoSEQ multiplex PCR, and TCRdb's table has in-frame clones only and misses some. The V and J calls and the clone size are those of that table, but D and trimming were determined from the DNA. The repertoire includes 180,000 or so clones, roughly 78% of them detected once, and 2.5% to 3.5% sits in the top ten.

This clonotype was obtained from a woman of 80 years or more with active or convalescent COVID-19. The chain employs TRBV18 and TRBJ1-2; D might be TRBD1 (5 bases). The specimen sequenced was peripheral blood. The CDR3 sequence is CASSDIVGRTGVYGYTF. The CDR3 DNA follows: TGTGCCAGCTCAGATATAGTGGGACGGACGGGAGTCTATGGCTACACCTTC.